The 26 T cell receptor beta chains presented below share a single source sample, sequenced in a study of blood T cell repertoires in COVID-19. Some clones are missing from TCRdb's copy, which holds only in-frame ones; the method was immunoSEQ multiplex PCR. The table lists about 300,000 clones, approximately 89% of them singletons. The specimen sequenced was peripheral blood. The receptors come from a woman under 40 with COVID-19, enrolled during active disease.

The chain recombines TRBV6-5 with TRBJ2-5; 9 nucleotides agree with TRBD1. The V and J ends lost 6 bases and 5 bases, in that order; junction bases with no gene match: 4. From germline, CDR1 is MNHEY and CDR2 SVGAGI. The CDR3 runs to 13 residues. The CDR3 sequence: CASRGQGLETQYF. CDR3 in DNA: TGTGCCAGCAGGGGACAGGGATTGGAGACCCAGTACTTC.

A single count supports this clone. J is TRBJ2-3 and V is TRBV10-3; maybe TRBD2 (5 bases). With 6 bases removed from V and 6 bases from J, the gap between germline ends came to 22 bases. Germline lookup yields CDR1 ENHRY and CDR2 SYGVKD. There are 16 residues in the CDR3. The chain's CDR3 is CAISQPGIPDPDTQYF. The DNA for the CDR3 is TGTGCCATCAGCCAACCGGGGATCCCTGACCCCGATACGCAGTATTTT.

The chain uses TRBV29-1 and TRBJ2-5, with TRBD2 identical over 7 bases. The V and J ends lost 6 bases and 7 bases, in that order; junction bases with no gene match: 8. Germline-derived CDR1 and CDR2 are SQVTM and ANQGSEA. The CDR3 extends over 12 amino acids. The CDR3 coding sequence is TGCAGCGTGGGGGGGGACCCTGGGACCCAGTACTTC. Its protein product is CSVGGDPGTQYF.

This clone was detected only once. This chain uses TRBV4-1 with TRBJ1-5; D is perhaps TRBD1 (5 bases). CDR3 length: 15 residues. CDR1 and CDR2 from the germline V gene are MGHRA and YSYEKL. V dropped 1 base and J dropped 6 bases, with 13 bases sitting between them. CDR3: CASSQVEGQGQPQHF. The CDR3 DNA sequence: TGCGCCAGCAGCCAAGTGGAGGGGCAGGGTCAGCCCCAGCATTTT.

The J gene is TRBJ1-6, the V gene TRBV30, with a weak D call TRBD1 (5 bases). V lost 3 bases to trimming and J lost 7 bases, with 10 bases between them. Per the germline V gene, CDR1 is GTSNPN and CDR2 is SVGIG (reference sequence). The CDR3 contains 13 residues. The CDR3 region is CAWSPQGNSPLHF. The DNA of the CDR3 is TGTGCCTGGAGCCCCCAGGGAAATTCACCCCTCCACTTT. Variable domain in full (rest from reference TRBV30 and TRBJ1-6): SQTIHQWPATLVQPVGSPLSLECTVEGTSNPNLYWYRQAAGRGLQLLFYSVGIGQISSEVPQNLSASRPQDRQFILSSKKLLLSDSGFYLCAWSPQGNSPLHFGNGTRLTVT.

This chain links TRBV15 with TRBJ1-2, with D uncertain. This CDR3 region has 13 residues. Germline CDR1 and CDR2: LNHNV and YYDKDF (reference sequence). V lost 8 bases to trimming and J lost 4 bases, with 14 bases between them. Here the CDR3 DNA reads TGTGCCACCCCGCGGCACCCATCCTATGGCTACACCTTC. Protein: CATPRHPSYGYTF. Full variable domain (missing parts from reference TRBV15 and TRBJ1-2): DAMVIQNPRYQVTQFGKPVTLSCSQTLNHNVMYWYQQKSSQAPKLLFHYYDKDFNNEADTPDNFQSRRPNTSFCFLDIRSPGLGDTAMYLCATPRHPSYGYTFGSGTRLTVV.

This clone was observed a single time. The chain recombines TRBV4-1 with TRBJ1-2, with D unresolved. The CDR3 extends over 16 amino acids. Germline V gives CDR1 MGHRA, CDR2 YSYEKL. V lost 0 bases and J 8 bases, leaving 19 bases between the germline ends. This CDR3 is CASSQDFAEPYQGYTF. DNA for the CDR3: TGCGCCAGCAGCCAAGATTTCGCCGAGCCCTATCAAGGCTACACCTTC.

This clone was recorded only once. This rearrangement joins TRBV7-2 to TRBJ1-2, with TRBD1 as a possible D gene (6 bases). Germline V gives CDR1 SGHTA, CDR2 FQGNSA. The CDR3 loop spans 14 amino acids. Trimming shortened V by 5 bases and J by 5 bases, and 15 bases separated the two germline ends. Here the CDR3 reads CASSPRQVLYGYTF. The CDR3 DNA reads TGTGCCAGCAGCCCTAGACAGGTCCTTTATGGCTACACCTTC. Full variable domain (missing parts from reference TRBV7-2 and TRBJ1-2): GAGVSQSPSNKVTEKGKDVELRCDPISGHTALYWYRQSLGQGLEFLIYFQGNSAPDKSGLPSDRFSAERTGGSVSTLTIQRTQQEDSAVYLCASSPRQVLYGYTFGSGTRLTVV.

This sequence joins TRBV28 and TRBJ2-7; 9 nucleotides line up with TRBD1. Germline CDR1 reads MDHEN; CDR2 reads SYDVKM. The CDR3 contains 15 residues. V lost 5 bases and J lost 1; bases outside the gene matches: 6. CDR3 protein: CASSLGQGWSYEQYV. The DNA of the CDR3 is TGTGCCAGCAGTCTAGGACAGGGGTGGTCCTACGAGCAGTACGTC.

The chain is built from TRBV10-3 and TRBJ2-3, with no clear D. In germline, CDR1 is ENHRY, CDR2 SYGVKD. The CDR3 totals 12 residues. Trimming shortened V by 3 bases and J by 5 bases, and 6 bases separated the two germline ends. For the CDR3, the DNA is TGTGCCATCAGTGACGGTGGAGATACGCAGTATTTT. Its translation is CAISDGGDTQYF.

The V call is TRBV5-4, the J call TRBJ1-2; 9 bases match TRBD1. The CDR3 contains 14 residues. CDR1 is SGHNT and CDR2 is YYREEE in the germline V gene (reference sequence). The ends lost 4 bases at V and 4 bases at J; junction bases unmatched: 5. CDR3 residues: CASSTPGQGYGYTF. In DNA form, the CDR3 reads TGTGCCAGCAGCACCCCGGGACAGGGCTATGGCTACACCTTC.

V usage is TRBV5-6 and J usage is TRBJ2-6, with D uncertain. Per germline, CDR1 SGHDT and CDR2 YYEEEE. The CDR3 is made up of 11 amino acids. With 7 bases removed from V and 4 bases from J, the gap between germline ends came to 3 bases. CDR3 sequence (DNA): TGTGCCAGCTCAGGGGCCAACGTCCTGACTTTC. It codes for CASSGANVLTF.

The CDR3 nucleotides read TGTGCCACCAGTGACCGACAGACAGGGGATCAGCCCCAGCATTTT. Translating it yields CATSDRQTGDQPQHF. The chain is built from TRBV24-1 and TRBJ1-5, with TRBD1 matching 8 bases. The CDR3 loop spans 15 amino acids. The germline gives CDR1 KGHDR, CDR2 SFDVKD. V shed 4 bases and J 5 bases; nucleotides not matched to a gene: 6.

The chain links TRBV18 to TRBJ1-4; 7 bases agree with TRBD1. CDR1 and CDR2 (germline): KGHSH, LQKENI. This CDR3 comprises 16 residues. Trimming removed 3 bases from V and 5 bases from J; junction bases left unmatched: 9. CDR3 amino acids: CASSPQPGQLNEKLFF. DNA of the CDR3: TGTGCCAGCTCACCGCAACCGGGACAGCTGAATGAAAAACTGTTTTTT.

This clone appeared once. The gene calls are TRBV30 and TRBJ2-3; 10 positions agree with TRBD2. The V and J ends lost 1 base and 2 bases, in that order; junction bases with no gene match: 3. Germline-derived CDR1 and CDR2 are GTSNPN and SVGIG (reference sequence). This CDR3 has 15 residues. The CDR3 loop is CAWSGLAGSTDTQYF. In nucleotides, the CDR3 is TGTGCCTGGAGTGGACTAGCGGGCTCCACAGATACGCAGTATTTT.

J is TRBJ1-5 and V is TRBV10-2, with a possible D match to TRBD1 (6 bases). The germline gives CDR1 WSHSY, CDR2 SAAADI. The germline V and J ends were trimmed by 7 bases and 7 bases, with 11 bases remaining between them. CDR3 length equals 12 residues. CDR3 nucleotides: TGCGCCAGCACAGGGGTTGGACAGCCCCAGCATTTT. It is translated as CASTGVGQPQHF.

This chain connects TRBV19 to TRBJ1-2, with TRBD1 identical over 8 bases. V lost 4 bases to trimming and J lost 6 bases; unmatched junction nucleotides: 7. CDR3 length: 14 residues. From germline, CDR1 is LNHDA and CDR2 SQIVND (reference sequence). The CDR3 protein is CASSTQGAFHGYTF. CDR3 in DNA: TGTGCCAGTAGTACTCAGGGGGCGTTCCATGGCTACACCTTC.

The chain uses TRBV6-5 and TRBJ2-1, with a tentative D call TRBD2 (6 bases). The CDR3 is made up of 13 amino acids. CDR1 MNHEY and CDR2 SVGAGI come from the germline V gene. V shed 6 bases and J shed 7 bases, with 13 bases lying between them. The CDR3 loop reads CASRRDSSNEQFF. The CDR3 DNA is TGTGCCAGCAGAAGGGACTCATCTAATGAGCAGTTCTTC.

V and J are TRBV24-1 and TRBJ1-5, with TRBD1 matching 7 bases. Germline-derived CDR1 and CDR2 are KGHDR and SFDVKD. Losses at the gene ends were 3 bases for V and 1 base for J; bases not matched to a gene: 2. The CDR3 runs to 15 residues. The CDR3 sequence: CATSDPGQSNQPQHF. The CDR3 coding sequence is TGTGCCACCAGTGATCCGGGACAGAGCAATCAGCCCCAGCATTTT.

The V gene is TRBV2, the J gene TRBJ2-6, with D tentatively TRBD1 (6 bases). Germline CDR1 and CDR2: SNHLY and FYNNEI. The CDR3 is 16 amino acids. The V end lost 5 bases, the J end lost 0 bases, and 11 bases lay between the germline ends. In nucleotides, the CDR3 is TGTGCCAGCAGTTCGGACAGTTACTCTGGGGCCAACGTCCTGACTTTC. Its protein is CASSSDSYSGANVLTF. Drawing the rest from reference TRBV2 and TRBJ2-6, the complete variable domain is EPEVTQTPSHQVTQMGQEVILRCVPISNHLYFYWYRQILGQKVEFLVSFYNNEISEKSEIFDDQFSVERPDGSNFTLKIRSTKLEDSAMYFCASSSDSYSGANVLTFGAGSRLTVL.

This chain uses TRBV11-2 with TRBJ2-1; 8 bases agree with TRBD2. The CDR3 has 15 amino acids. Germline loops: CDR1 SGHAT, CDR2 FQNNGV. Trimming at V came to 1 base and at J to 4 bases, leaving 3 bases not matched to a gene. The CDR3 DNA reads as TGTGCCAGCAGCTTAGCGGGGGGGACATACAATGAGCAGTTCTTC. Its protein is CASSLAGGTYNEQFF.

Only one count was recorded for this clone. V usage is TRBV11-3 and J usage is TRBJ2-7, with 9 bases that match TRBD1. CDR1 is SGHNT and CDR2 is YENEEA in the germline V gene. V was clipped by 1 base and J by 5 bases; unmatched bases: 12. The CDR3 is 17 amino acids. The CDR3 loop reads CASSLGRRDREDHEQYF. CDR3 DNA: TGTGCCAGCAGCTTAGGACGAAGGGACAGGGAGGATCACGAGCAGTACTTC.

The genes are TRBV6-5 and TRBJ1-1; D remains unclear. Deletions cut 5 bases from V and 7 bases from J, with 8 bases between. In germline, CDR1 is MNHEY, CDR2 SVGAGI. CDR3 size: 11 residues. CDR3 in amino acids: CASSTGFEAFF. The CDR3 DNA is TGTGCCAGCAGTACGGGGTTTGAAGCTTTCTTT.

The chain employs TRBV28 and TRBJ1-1; no clear D. This CDR3 has 16 amino acids. V was clipped by 6 bases and J by 2 bases, with 19 bases between them. The germline V gene encodes CDR1 MDHEN and CDR2 SYDVKM. CDR3 coding DNA: TGTGCCAGCAGGCCTCAGCGTAAGCAGACCAACACTGAAGCTTTCTTT. Protein: CASRPQRKQTNTEAFF.

This rearrangement joins TRBV11-2 to TRBJ2-4, with D possibly TRBD2 on 6 matching bases. The CDR3 contains 17 residues. V dropped 1 base and J dropped 1 base, with 14 bases sitting between them. CDR1 is SGHAT, CDR2 FQNNGV, per germline. CDR3 sequence reads: CASSLGRWGVAKNIQYF. The DNA of the CDR3 is TGTGCCAGCAGCTTAGGACGGTGGGGGGTGGCCAAAAACATTCAGTACTTC.

The V and J genes are TRBV5-1 and TRBJ2-5; 8 bases agree with TRBD1. This CDR3 is built from 14 residues. The germline gives CDR1 SGHRS, CDR2 YFSETQ. After removal of 2 bases from V and 2 bases from J, the junction contained 2 bases not matched to a gene. CDR3 sequence: CASSFTGGQETQYF. For the CDR3, the DNA is TGCGCCAGCAGCTTCACAGGGGGACAAGAGACCCAGTACTTC.